The 11 T cell receptor beta chains reported below all come from one sample, sequenced in a study of metastatic and nonmetastatic thyroid tumors. TCRdb used MiXCR to call clones anew from the PCR reads. The table records more than 14,000 clones, around a quarter of them present only once. The entire patient cohort was treatment-naive prior to thyroid surgery. Input material: tumor tissue. Receptors originate from a female donor with papillary thyroid cancer or a benign thyroid nodule (not recorded which). Some clones in this sample may be carry-over from other donors' samples.

This clone rates as medium-sized. The V call is TRBV4-2, the J call TRBJ2-3, with 8 bases aligning to TRBD2. This CDR3 has 16 amino acids. The V gene end was trimmed by 4 bases and the J gene end by 4 bases; junction bases not matched to a gene: 10. Germline V gene data show CDR1 as LGHNA and CDR2 as YNFKEQ. CDR3 sequence reads: CASSPTSGGGPDTQYF. The CDR3 nucleotides are TGTGCCAGCAGCCCTACTAGCGGAGGAGGGCCAGATACGCAGTATTTT.

CDR3 nucleotides: TGTGCCAGCAGCTTAGATCTGGGGGGATTCCAAGAGACCCAGTACTTC. Translating it yields CASSLDLGGFQETQYF. V gene TRBV11-2 combines with J gene TRBJ2-5, with D tentatively TRBD2 (6 bases). Germline V gene data show CDR1 as SGHAT and CDR2 as FQNNGV. V lost 0 bases to trimming and J lost 1 base, with 12 bases between them. CDR3 length: 16 residues.

This clone was detected ten times or more. The chain uses TRBV18 and TRBJ1-5, with D possibly being TRBD1 (5 bases). The germline V gene has CDR1 KGHSH and CDR2 LQKENI. This CDR3 comprises 17 residues. The V end was cut by 2 bases, the J end by 5 bases, with 19 bases between. This CDR3 is CASSPGGSAWGDQPQHF. CDR3 bases: TGTGCCAGCTCACCAGGAGGGAGCGCCTGGGGGGATCAGCCCCAGCATTTT.

This clone was seen many times. The chain links TRBV4-2 to TRBJ1-1; 7 nucleotides match TRBD1. The trim removed 4 bases at V and 7 bases at J, leaving 6 bases unmatched. Germline V gene sequence: CDR1 LGHNA, CDR2 YNFKEQ. This CDR3 comprises 13 residues. The CDR3 DNA sequence: TGTGCCAGCAGCCGGGGGACAGCGGGTGAAGCTTTCTTT. This codes for CASSRGTAGEAFF.

This clone was observed at least ten times. J is TRBJ2-7 and V is TRBV4-2; tentatively, D is TRBD2 (5 bases). There are 16 residues in the CDR3. Trimming removed 1 base at V and 2 bases at J, with 15 bases between. Germline V lookup: CDR1 LGHNA, CDR2 YNFKEQ. The CDR3 DNA is TGTGCCAGCAGCCAAGGAAAAGCGGAGGCAGCCTACGAGCAGTACTTC. Its translation is CASSQGKAEAAYEQYF.

This clone was observed at least ten times. This chain's CDR3 is CASSPGTVSYNEQFF. CDR3 nucleotide sequence: TGTGCCAGCTCACCGGGAACAGTCTCCTACAATGAGCAGTTCTTC. The V call is TRBV18, the J call TRBJ2-1, with D hard to call. The CDR3 totals 15 residues. The germline V and J ends were trimmed by 3 bases and 0 bases, with 9 bases remaining between them. The germline CDR1 and CDR2 sequences are KGHSH and LQKENI.

This rearrangement joins TRBV19 to TRBJ2-2, with D possibly TRBD1 on 6 matching bases. The CDR3 length is 16 residues. Trimming took off 2 bases at V and 4 bases at J, with 14 bases between the two ends. CDR1 is LNHDA and CDR2 is SQIVND in the germline V gene (reference sequence). The CDR3 region is CASSIRAGVSTGELFF. In DNA form, the CDR3 reads TGTGCCAGTAGTATACGGGCAGGGGTGAGCACCGGGGAGCTGTTTTTT.

The chain employs TRBV7-9 and TRBJ2-7, with D unclear. Germline lookup yields CDR1 SEHNR and CDR2 FQNEAQ (reference sequence). Trimming removed 3 bases from V and 5 bases from J, with 11 bases in between. This CDR3 is built from 13 residues. The CDR3 DNA follows: TGTGCCAGCAGCTTCTGGAGTTCCGACGAGCAGTACTTC. Its translation: CASSFWSSDEQYF.

This clone is classed as medium-sized. The chain uses TRBV28 and TRBJ1-4; D gene uncertain. CDR3 length equals 15 residues. CDR1 MDHEN and CDR2 SYDVKM come from the germline V gene. V was trimmed by 3 bases and J by 0 bases, leaving 8 bases between them. CDR3 in DNA: TGTGCCAGCAGTTTTATCGGGGCAACTAATGAAAAACTGTTTTTT. Protein: CASSFIGATNEKLFF.

By frequency in the sample, this clone is medium-sized. The chain links TRBV6-1 to TRBJ1-1; D may be TRBD1 (5 bases). Germline V gene lookup returns CDR1 MNHNS and CDR2 SASEGT. CDR3 length: 13 amino acids. Trimming stripped 10 bases from V and 0 bases from J, with 12 bases between. CDR3 residues: CATEGQMNTEAFF. The CDR3 bases are TGTGCCACCGAGGGGCAGATGAACACTGAAGCTTTCTTT.

This clone is labeled medium-sized. The chain has TRBV6-1 and TRBJ1-2; D not certain. This CDR3 contains 13 residues. Trimming cost V 5 bases and J 2 bases, with 9 bases left between them. Per germline, CDR1 MNHNS and CDR2 SASEGT. The CDR3 loop is CASSRGRNYGYTF. CDR3 coding DNA: TGTGCCAGCAGTCGCGGCAGAAACTATGGCTACACCTTC.